Below, 5 T cell receptor beta chains from the same sample are listed, as sequenced in a study of cytomegalovirus exposure and HLA in healthy donors. Sequenced by immunoSEQ multiplex PCR; TCRdb stores in-frame clones only, minus some. The sample has roughly 250,000 clones; around 88% are singletons. Specimen: PBMCs. These receptors all come from a woman aged 25-40 years in good health and CMV-seropositive.

The chain recombines TRBV11-2 with TRBJ2-1; 9 bases line up with TRBD2. The trim removed 4 bases at V and 4 bases at J, leaving 11 bases unmatched. The CDR3 runs 17 residues. CDR1 and CDR2 from the germline V gene are SGHAT and FQNNGV. The CDR3, as DNA: TGTGCCAGCAGCTGGGGTAGCGGGAGAGGTCGGTACAATGAGCAGTTCTTC. Encoded protein: CASSWGSGRGRYNEQFF. The whole variable domain, remainder taken from reference TRBV11-2 and TRBJ2-1, is EAGVAQSPRYKIIEKRQSVAFWCNPISGHATLYWYQQILGQGPKLLIQFQNNGVVDDSQLPKDRFSAERLKGVDSTLKIQPAKLEDSAVYLCASSWGSGRGRYNEQFFGPGTRLTVL.

This chain connects TRBV11-2 to TRBJ2-7; D possibly corresponds to TRBD2 (5 bases). The germline V gene encodes CDR1 SGHAT and CDR2 FQNNGV. V was shortened by 5 bases and J by 5 bases, with 13 bases between the two germline ends. The CDR3 runs to 13 residues. CDR3 sequence: CASSPYYGDEQYF. The CDR3 bases are TGTGCCAGCAGCCCTTATTACGGGGACGAGCAGTACTTC.

This rearrangement joins TRBV10-3 to TRBJ2-6; no clear D. CDR3 length: 13 residues. The V end was cut by 6 bases, the J end by 1 base, with 4 bases between. The germline gives CDR1 ENHRY, CDR2 SYGVKD. CDR3 in amino acids: CAISRSGANVLTF. CDR3 DNA: TGTGCCATCAGCAGATCTGGGGCCAACGTCCTGACTTTC.

This clone was seen a few times. The chain employs TRBV9 and TRBJ2-7; maybe TRBD2 (5 bases). In germline, CDR1 is SGDLS, CDR2 YYNGEE. This CDR3 is built from 16 residues. Trimming left V 0 bases short and J 2 bases short, with 15 bases between. The CDR3 DNA is TGTGCCAGCAGCGTAGGGCCCGAGGGAAAAACCTACGAGCAGTACTTC. Translating gives CASSVGPEGKTYEQYF.

V and J are TRBV7-2 and TRBJ1-1, with D unresolved. The CDR3 sequence is 14 residues long. The V end was cut by 1 base, the J end by 7 bases, with 13 bases between. Looked up from germline, CDR1 is SGHTA and CDR2 is FQGNSA. For the CDR3, the DNA is TGTGCCAGCAGCTTAGATCCGGGGTCCCTTGAAGCTTTCTTT. Its translation: CASSLDPGSLEAFF. Looking up the rest from reference TRBV7-2 and TRBJ1-1 gives the full variable domain: GAGVSQSPSNKVTEKGKDVELRCDPISGHTALYWYRQSLGQGLEFLIYFQGNSAPDKSGLPSDRFSAERTGGSVSTLTIQRTQQEDSAVYLCASSLDPGSLEAFFGQGTRLTVV.